This is a list of T cell receptor beta chains from one sample in a study of PD-L1 blockade in urothelial cancer. Measured with immunoSEQ multiplex PCR; TCRdb has only the in-frame clones, and not every one. The sample has about 95,000 clones, roughly 84% seen once. The specimen was PBMCs, collected around atezolizumab (anti-PD-L1) treatment. The receptors come from a man aged 55-75 years with urothelial cancer. CDR3s include the opening cysteine and the closing phenylalanine or tryptophan. A D gene is named only where the DNA matches it firmly. Size is stated for part of the rows, as once, few or many counts, or as a class when the clone is expanded.

>12|.|TRBV29-1|TRBD1|TRBJ2-5
TGCAGCGTCGGGACAGTAGAAGAGACCCAGTACTTC
CSVGTVEETQYF
>17|.|TRBV9|TRBD1|TRBJ1-2
TGTGCCAGCAGCGTAGGTTCGCGCGGCGGGACAGACTATGGCTACACCTTC
CASSVGSRGGTDYGYTF
>19|.|TRBV7-9|TRBD1|TRBJ2-7
TGTGCCAGCAGCTCTCGGGACAGGGTTGTAGGTGCTGGTCTGGGCGAGCAGTACTTC
CASSSRDRVVGAGLGEQYF
>11|.|TRBV10-3|.|TRBJ2-7
TGTGCCATCAGCTTTAACTACGAGCAGTACTTC
CAISFNYEQYF
>15|.|TRBV5-1|.|TRBJ1-6
TGCGCCAGCAGCTCCGTACAGGGAGAGAGTTCACCCCTCCACTTT
CASSSVQGESSPLHF
>16|few|TRBV4-1|TRBD1|TRBJ2-7
TGCGCCAGCAGCCCTGTCCCGGGACAGGGGGTGTGGGAGCAGTACTTC
CASSPVPGQGVWEQYF
>14|.|TRBV18|.|TRBJ2-1
TGTGCCAGCTCACCAGGGAGCACAGACAATGAGCAGTTCTTC
CASSPGSTDNEQFF
>15|.|TRBV4-1|.|TRBJ2-5
TGCGCCAGCAGCCAAGGAGGGCCTCTCAGAGAGACCCAGTACTTC
CASSQGGPLRETQYF
>15|.|TRBV5-6|.|TRBJ2-1
TGTGCCAGCAGCCCGGAGTTGGTCCGATACAATGAGCAGTTCTTC
CASSPELVRYNEQFF
>13|once|TRBV28|TRBD1|TRBJ1-2
TGTGCCAGCACCACAGGGGGCTTTTACGGCTACACCTTC
CASTTGGFYGYTF
>12|.|TRBV29-1|.|TRBJ1-2
TGCAGCGCCAAAGGGGGGGACTATGGCTACACCTTC
CSAKGGDYGYTF
>14|.|TRBV6-6|.|TRBJ2-4
TGTGCCAGCAGCTCGGACAGTGTGAAAAACATTCAGTACTTC
CASSSDSVKNIQYF
>16|.|TRBV5-1|.|TRBJ2-7
TGCGCCAGCAGCTCATACTCGGGACACCCGACGTACGAGCAGTACTTC
CASSSYSGHPTYEQYF
>13|once|TRBV7-9|.|TRBJ2-5
TGTGCCAGCAGCCGACAAAGGTGGGAGACCCAGTACTTC
CASSRQRWETQYF
>18|.|TRBV5-6|.|TRBJ2-3
TGTGCCAGCAGCTTGGCCGACCTGCACAGGGCTATCACAGATACGCAGTATTTT
CASSLADLHRAITDTQYF
>14|.|TRBV29-1|TRBD1|TRBJ1-2
TGCAGCGTGGATAGACAGGGGGCCGGCTATGGCTACACCTTC
CSVDRQGAGYGYTF
>15|.|TRBV19|TRBD1|TRBJ2-3
TGTGCCAGTAGTTACGGGACAGGGGGCTGGGATACGCAGTATTTT
CASSYGTGGWDTQYF
>16|.|TRBV7-2|TRBD1|TRBJ2-2
TGTGCCAGCAGCCCTGGGGACAGGGTGATCACCGGGGAGCTGTTTTTT
CASSPGDRVITGELFF
>12|.|TRBV2|.|TRBJ1-2
TGTGCCAGCAGTCCGGAGAACTATGGCTACACCTTC
CASSPENYGYTF
>13|.|TRBV30|TRBD1|TRBJ2-5
TGTGCCTGGAGCGGGACAGAAGGGGAGACCCAGTACTTC
CAWSGTEGETQYF
>13|.|TRBV5-4|.|TRBJ1-5
TGTGCCAGCAGCTCTAATGGCAATCAGCCCCAGCATTTT
CASSSNGNQPQHF
>13|.|TRBV15|TRBD1|TRBJ1-1
TGTGCCACCAGCCGGACAGGGGACACTGAAGCTTTCTTT
CATSRTGDTEAFF
>15|.|TRBV27|TRBD2|TRBJ2-1
TGTGCCAGCAGTTTGACTAGCGGGGGGTACAATGAGCAGTTCTTC
CASSLTSGGYNEQFF
>12|.|TRBV7-9|.|TRBJ2-1
TGTGCCAGCAGCCTCCCGGCCCTAGATCAGTTCTTC
CASSLPALDQFF
>14|.|TRBV5-1|TRBD1|TRBJ2-1
TGCGCCAGCAGCTTTTTGGACAGGGGGAATGAGCAGTTCTTC
CASSFLDRGNEQFF
>15|.|TRBV7-2|TRBD1|TRBJ2-7
TGTGCCAGCAGCACATCCGGGACAGGACCTACGGTGCAGTACTTC
CASSTSGTGPTVQYF
>18|.|TRBV5-1|TRBD2|TRBJ2-3
TGCGCCAGCAGCTTGGGGCTAGCGGGGGGGCCATCCGGATCTACGCAGTATTTT
CASSLGLAGGPSGSTQYF
>13|.|TRBV30|.|TRBJ2-1
TGTGCCTGGAGTTGGAGGGCTGGGGCTGAGCAGTTCTTC
CAWSWRAGAEQFF
>16|.|TRBV6-5|.|TRBJ2-1
TGTGCCAGCAGTTACTCCAGCGGAAGCTCCTACAATGAGCAGTTCTTC
CASSYSSGSSYNEQFF
>13|.|TRBV6-5|.|TRBJ1-1
TGTGCCAGCAGTTACGCGGGCCGGACTGAAGCTTTCTTT
CASSYAGRTEAFF
>15|.|TRBV5-1|.|TRBJ2-3
TGCGCCAGCAGCTTGGTGGGCCAGAGCACAGATACGCAGTATTTT
CASSLVGQSTDTQYF
>14|.|TRBV5-8|.|TRBJ2-5
TGTGCCAGCAGCTTGGGGGCGTACCAAGAGACCCAGTACTTC
CASSLGAYQETQYF
>11|few|TRBV20-1|.|TRBJ2-7
TGCAGTGCTAGAGATCAAGGGGCGATATACTTC
CSARDQGAIYF
>14|.|TRBV7-9|TRBD1|TRBJ2-5
TGTGCCAGCAGCTTACGGACAGGCGGAGAGACCCAGTACTTC
CASSLRTGGETQYF
>15|.|TRBV7-7|TRBD2|TRBJ2-1
TGTGCTAGCAGTCAATCTAGCGGATCCTACAATGAGCAGTTCTTC
CASSQSSGSYNEQFF
>18|.|TRBV5-6|.|TRBJ1-5
TGTGCCAGCGAGGGGGGGATAGGGGAGGGAGTAAGCAATCAGCCCCAGCATTTT
CASEGGIGEGVSNQPQHF
>14|.|TRBV2|TRBD1|TRBJ1-1
TGTGCCAGCAGACCCGGGACAGGGAATCCTGAAGCTTTCTTT
CASRPGTGNPEAFF
>17|.|TRBV28|TRBD2|TRBJ2-7
TGTGCCAGCAGTCCGGGACTGTGGACTAGTAGATTCCACGAGCAGTACTTC
CASSPGLWTSRFHEQYF
>13|.|TRBV27|.|TRBJ1-6
TGTGCCAGCAGTTTTCGAGATAATTCACCCCTCCACTTT
CASSFRDNSPLHF
>15|.|TRBV6-4|TRBD1|TRBJ1-4
TGTGCCAGCAGCGCACAGGGGGGAACTAATGAAAAACTGTTTTTT
CASSAQGGTNEKLFF
>13|.|TRBV11-2|.|TRBJ2-5
TGTGCCAGCAGCTTGGGGGTGGGGGGGACCCAGTACTTC
CASSLGVGGTQYF
>15|.|TRBV9|.|TRBJ2-3
TGTGCCAGCAGCGTAGTGAGCGGATTATCAGATACGCAGTATTTT
CASSVVSGLSDTQYF
>15|once|TRBV29-1|.|TRBJ2-4
TGCAGCGTTGAAGAGACACCACTAGCCAAAAACATTCAGTACTTC
CSVEETPLAKNIQYF
>11|once|TRBV6-5|.|TRBJ1-2
TGTGCCAGCAGTTCGTCCGGGGGCTACACCTTC
CASSSSGGYTF
>14|.|TRBV6-4|TRBD1|TRBJ1-2
TGTGCCAGCAGTGCCCAAGGACAGGGTTATGGCTACACCTTC
CASSAQGQGYGYTF
>16|.|TRBV10-3|TRBD1|TRBJ1-2
TGTGCCATCAGTGAATCCCGGGACAGGGGGTTTCATGGCTACACCTTC
CAISESRDRGFHGYTF
>16|.|TRBV7-2|.|TRBJ1-5
TGTGCCAGCAGCCAAGCGGGGGGGACTAGCAATCAGCCCCAGCATTTT
CASSQAGGTSNQPQHF